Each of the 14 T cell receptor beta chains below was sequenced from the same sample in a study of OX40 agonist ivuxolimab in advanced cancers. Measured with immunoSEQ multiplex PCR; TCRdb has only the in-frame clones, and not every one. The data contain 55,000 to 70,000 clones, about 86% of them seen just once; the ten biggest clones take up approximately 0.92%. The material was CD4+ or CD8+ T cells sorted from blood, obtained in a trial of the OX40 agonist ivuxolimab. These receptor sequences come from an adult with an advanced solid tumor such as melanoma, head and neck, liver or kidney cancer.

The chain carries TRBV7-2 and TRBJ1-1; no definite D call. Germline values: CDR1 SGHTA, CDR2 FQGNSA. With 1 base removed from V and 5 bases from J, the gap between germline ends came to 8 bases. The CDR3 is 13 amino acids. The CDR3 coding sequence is TGTGCCAGCAGCTTAGACCCGAAAACTGAAGCTTTCTTT. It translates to CASSLDPKTEAFF.

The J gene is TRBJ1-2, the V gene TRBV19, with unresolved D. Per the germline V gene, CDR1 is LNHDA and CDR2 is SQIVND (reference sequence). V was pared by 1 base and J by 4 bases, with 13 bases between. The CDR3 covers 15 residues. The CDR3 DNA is TGTGCCAGTAGTATAGGAAGATCGACCTCCTATGGCTACACCTTC. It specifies CASSIGRSTSYGYTF.

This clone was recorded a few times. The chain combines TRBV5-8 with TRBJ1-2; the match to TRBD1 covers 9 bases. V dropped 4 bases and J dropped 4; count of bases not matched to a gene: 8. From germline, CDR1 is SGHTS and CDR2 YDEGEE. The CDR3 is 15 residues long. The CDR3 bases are TGTGCCAGCAGCGTAACCACAGGGGGCGGCTATGGCTACACCTTC. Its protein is CASSVTTGGGYGYTF.

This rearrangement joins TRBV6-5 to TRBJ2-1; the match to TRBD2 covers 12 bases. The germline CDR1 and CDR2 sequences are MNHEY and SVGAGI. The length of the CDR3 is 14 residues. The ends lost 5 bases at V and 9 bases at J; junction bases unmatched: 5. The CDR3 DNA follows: TGTGCCAGCAGTCGACTAGCGGGAGTTCCTGAGCAGTTCTTC. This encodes CASSRLAGVPEQFF.

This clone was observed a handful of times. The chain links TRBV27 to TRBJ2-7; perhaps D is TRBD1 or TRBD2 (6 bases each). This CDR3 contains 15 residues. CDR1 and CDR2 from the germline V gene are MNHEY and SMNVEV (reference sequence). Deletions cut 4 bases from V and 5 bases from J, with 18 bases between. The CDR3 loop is CASSSPTGARDEQYF. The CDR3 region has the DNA TGTGCCAGCAGTTCTCCTACGGGGGCGCGCGACGAGCAGTACTTC.

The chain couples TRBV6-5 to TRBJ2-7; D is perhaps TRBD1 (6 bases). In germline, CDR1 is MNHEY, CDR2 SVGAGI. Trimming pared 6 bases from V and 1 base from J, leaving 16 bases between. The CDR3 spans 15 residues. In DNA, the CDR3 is TGTGCCAGCAGCCGAGTCCCCGGGACATCCTACGAGCAGTACTTC. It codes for CASSRVPGTSYEQYF.

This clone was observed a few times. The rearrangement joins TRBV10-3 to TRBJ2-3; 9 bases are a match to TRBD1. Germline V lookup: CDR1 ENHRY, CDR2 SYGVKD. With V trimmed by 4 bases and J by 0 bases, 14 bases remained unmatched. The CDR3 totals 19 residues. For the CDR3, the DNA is TGTGCCATCAGTGGCGGTGTTTTAACAGGGGGCTTGAGCACAGATACGCAGTATTTT. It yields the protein CAISGGVLTGGLSTDTQYF.

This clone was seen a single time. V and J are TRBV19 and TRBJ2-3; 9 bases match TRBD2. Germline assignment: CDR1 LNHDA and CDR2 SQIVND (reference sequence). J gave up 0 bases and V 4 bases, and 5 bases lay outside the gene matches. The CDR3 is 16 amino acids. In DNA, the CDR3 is TGTGCCAGTAGTAACGCCGGGACTAGCAGCACAGATACGCAGTATTTT. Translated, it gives CASSNAGTSSTDTQYF.

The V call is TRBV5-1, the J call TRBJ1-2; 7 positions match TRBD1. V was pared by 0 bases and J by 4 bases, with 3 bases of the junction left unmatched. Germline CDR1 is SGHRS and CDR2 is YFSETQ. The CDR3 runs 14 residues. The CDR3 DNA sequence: TGCGCCAGCAGCTTGGAGGGGGACAGCTATGGCTACACCTTC. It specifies CASSLEGDSYGYTF.

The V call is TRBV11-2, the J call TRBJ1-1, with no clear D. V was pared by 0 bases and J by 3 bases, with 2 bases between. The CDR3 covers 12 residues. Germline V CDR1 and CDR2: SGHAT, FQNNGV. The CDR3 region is CASSLDDTEAFF. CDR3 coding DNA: TGTGCCAGCAGCTTAGACGACACTGAAGCTTTCTTT.

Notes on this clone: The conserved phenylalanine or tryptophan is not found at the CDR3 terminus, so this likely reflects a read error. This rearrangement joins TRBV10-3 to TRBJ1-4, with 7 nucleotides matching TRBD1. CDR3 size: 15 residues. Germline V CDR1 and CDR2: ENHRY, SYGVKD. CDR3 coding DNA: TGTGCCAGCAGTTACTCGACAGGGAGGGGTGAAAAACTGTTTTAT. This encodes CASSYSTGRGEKLFY.

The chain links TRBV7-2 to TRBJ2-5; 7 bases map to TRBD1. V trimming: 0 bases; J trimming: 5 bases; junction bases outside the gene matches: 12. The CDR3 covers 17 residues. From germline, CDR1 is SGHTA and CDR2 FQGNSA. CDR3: CASSLARAGGSRETQYF. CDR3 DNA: TGTGCCAGCAGCTTAGCGCGGGCAGGGGGATCGAGGGAGACCCAGTACTTC.

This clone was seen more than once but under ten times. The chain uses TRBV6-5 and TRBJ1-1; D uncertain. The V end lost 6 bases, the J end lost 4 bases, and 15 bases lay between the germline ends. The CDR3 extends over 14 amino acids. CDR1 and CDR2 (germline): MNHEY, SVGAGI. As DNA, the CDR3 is TGTGCCAGCAGGATTGCTGGAGAAGGCACTGAAGCTTTCTTT. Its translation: CASRIAGEGTEAFF.

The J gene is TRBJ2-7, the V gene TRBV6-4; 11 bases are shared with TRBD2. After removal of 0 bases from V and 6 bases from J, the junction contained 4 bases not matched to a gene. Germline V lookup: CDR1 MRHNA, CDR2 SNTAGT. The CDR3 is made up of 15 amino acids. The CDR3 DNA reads TGTGCCAGCAGTGACTCGAGACTAGCGGGGTCCGAGCAGTACTTC. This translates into CASSDSRLAGSEQYF.